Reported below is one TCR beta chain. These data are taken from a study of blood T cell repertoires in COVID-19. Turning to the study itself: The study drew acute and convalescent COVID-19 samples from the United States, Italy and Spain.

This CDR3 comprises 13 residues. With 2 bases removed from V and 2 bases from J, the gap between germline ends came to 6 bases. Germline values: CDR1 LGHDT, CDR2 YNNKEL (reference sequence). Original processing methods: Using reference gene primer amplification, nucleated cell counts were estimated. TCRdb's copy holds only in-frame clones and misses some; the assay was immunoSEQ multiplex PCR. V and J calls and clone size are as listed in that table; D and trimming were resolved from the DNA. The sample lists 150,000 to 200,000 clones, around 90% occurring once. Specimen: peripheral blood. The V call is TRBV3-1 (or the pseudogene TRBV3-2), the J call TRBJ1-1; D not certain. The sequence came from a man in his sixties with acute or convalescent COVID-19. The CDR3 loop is CASSQQENTEAFF. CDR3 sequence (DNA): TGTGCCAGCAGCCAACAGGAAAACACTGAAGCTTTCTTT.